Ten or more counts support the clone carrying this T cell receptor (beta chain). Its antigen is as yet unknown. V trimming: 5 bases; J trimming: 3 bases; junction bases outside the gene matches: 9. CDR3 size: 15 residues. CDR1 is MDHEN and CDR2 is SYDVKM in the germline V gene. This specimen comes from a study of T cells in Graves' hyperthyroidism and ophthalmopathy. About the research overall: Specimen type is peripheral blood, collected at initial diagnosis prior to any treatment.

Each 10 ml fresh peripheral blood draw supplied the PBMCs. Whole-study results and caveats: Among thyroid clonotypes expanded above 0.001, most also appeared in blood. Classification by a 13 V-J model distinguished ophthalmopathy from stable hyperthyroidism.

The investigators amplified TCR beta CDR3 regions from RNA transcripts. The TCR CDR3 first-round RT-PCR relied on the HTBI primer set. A single record per CDR3 protein comes from TCRdb applying MiXCR to the multiplex PCR reads. The sample carries a few hundred thousand distinct CDR3 sequences, less than 25% recorded once. Sequencing was done on a sample of blood. This clonotype originated in a man younger than 35 with Graves' hyperthyroidism. The V gene is TRBV28, the J gene TRBJ1-1; 7 bases align to TRBD1. CDR3 coding DNA: TGTGCCAGCAGTCCCCAGGGGGTCGGGGACACTGAAGCTTTCTTT. Translated, it gives CASSPQGVGDTEAFF.